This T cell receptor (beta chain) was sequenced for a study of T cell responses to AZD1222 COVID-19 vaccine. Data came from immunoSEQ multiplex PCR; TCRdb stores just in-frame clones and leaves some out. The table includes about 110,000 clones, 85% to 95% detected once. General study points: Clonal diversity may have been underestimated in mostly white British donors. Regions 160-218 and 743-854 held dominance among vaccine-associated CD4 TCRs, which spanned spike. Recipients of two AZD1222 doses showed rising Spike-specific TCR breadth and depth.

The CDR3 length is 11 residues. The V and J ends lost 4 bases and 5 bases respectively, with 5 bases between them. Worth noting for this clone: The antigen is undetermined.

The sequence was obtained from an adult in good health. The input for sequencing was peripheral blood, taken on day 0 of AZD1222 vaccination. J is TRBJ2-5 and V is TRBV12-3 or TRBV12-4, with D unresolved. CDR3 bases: TGTGCCAGCAGTTCCACTGAGACCCAGTACTTC. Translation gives CASSSTETQYF.